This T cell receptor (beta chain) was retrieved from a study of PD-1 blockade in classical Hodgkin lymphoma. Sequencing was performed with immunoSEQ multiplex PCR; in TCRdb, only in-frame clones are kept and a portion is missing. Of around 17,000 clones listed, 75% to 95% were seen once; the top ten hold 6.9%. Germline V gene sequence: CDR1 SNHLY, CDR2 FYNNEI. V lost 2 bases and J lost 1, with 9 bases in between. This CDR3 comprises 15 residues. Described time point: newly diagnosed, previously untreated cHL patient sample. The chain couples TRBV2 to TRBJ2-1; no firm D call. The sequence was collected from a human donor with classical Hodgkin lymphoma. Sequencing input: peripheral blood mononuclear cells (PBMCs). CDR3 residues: CASSEQVLSYNEQFF. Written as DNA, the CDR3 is TGTGCCAGCAGTGAACAGGTTCTTTCCTACAATGAGCAGTTCTTC.